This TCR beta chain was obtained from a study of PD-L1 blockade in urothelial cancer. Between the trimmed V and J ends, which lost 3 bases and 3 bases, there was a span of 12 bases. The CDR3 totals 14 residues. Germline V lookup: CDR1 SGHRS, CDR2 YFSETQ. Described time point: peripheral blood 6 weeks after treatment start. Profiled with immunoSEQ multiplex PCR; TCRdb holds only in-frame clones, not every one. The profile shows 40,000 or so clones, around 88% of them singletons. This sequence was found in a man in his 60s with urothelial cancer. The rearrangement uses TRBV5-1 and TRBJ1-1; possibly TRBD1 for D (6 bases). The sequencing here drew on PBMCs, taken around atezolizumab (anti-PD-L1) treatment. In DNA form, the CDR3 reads TGCGCCAGCAGCTCCAGACAGGCAGACACTGAAGCTTTCTTT. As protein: CASSSRQADTEAFF.